These 7 T cell receptor beta chains were all obtained from the same sample, sequenced in a study of blood T cell repertoires in COVID-19. TCRdb keeps only in-frame clones here, not all; method: immunoSEQ multiplex PCR. Of some 60,000 clones listed, over 60% are singletons. Source material: peripheral blood. These receptors all stem from a man aged 30-40 years with COVID-19, enrolled during active disease.

V and J are TRBV7-2 and TRBJ2-7; 9 bases are a match to TRBD1. V shed 3 bases and J 2 bases; nucleotides not matched to a gene: 5. Looked up from germline, CDR1 is SGHTA and CDR2 is FQGNSA. CDR3 length equals 15 residues. Here the CDR3 DNA reads TGTGCCAGCAGCTTTTTGGACAGGGGCCCCTACGAGCAGTACTTC. This translates into CASSFLDRGPYEQYF. The full variable domain, completed using reference TRBV7-2 and TRBJ2-7, is GAGVSQSPSNKVTEKGKDVELRCDPISGHTALYWYRQSLGQGLEFLIYFQGNSAPDKSGLPSDRFSAERTGGSVSTLTIQRTQQEDSAVYLCASSFLDRGPYEQYFGPGTRLTVT.

The J gene is TRBJ2-1, the V gene TRBV5-4; no definite D call. The CDR3 has 17 amino acids. The germline gives CDR1 SGHNT, CDR2 YYREEE (reference sequence). Trimming pared 3 bases from V and 5 bases from J, leaving 21 bases between. The chain's CDR3 is CASSSTGAAFLDNEQFF. The CDR3 DNA follows: TGTGCCAGCAGCTCGACCGGCGCGGCTTTCTTAGACAATGAGCAGTTCTTC.

The chain combines TRBV2 with TRBJ1-3; D may be TRBD1 (5 bases). CDR1 and CDR2 from the germline V gene are SNHLY and FYNNEI. This CDR3 spans 14 amino acids. V was shortened by 6 bases and J by 0 bases, with 9 bases between the two germline ends. This chain's CDR3 is CASSAGFSGNTIYF. The CDR3 region has the DNA TGTGCCAGCAGCGCAGGGTTCTCTGGAAACACCATATATTTT.

This clone came up once. The chain combines TRBV7-2 with TRBJ1-5; unclear D gene. Germline V gene data show CDR1 as SGHTA and CDR2 as FQGNSA. There are 14 residues in the CDR3. V dropped 3 bases and J dropped 2 bases, with 8 bases sitting between them. This CDR3 reads CASSFSGGNQPQHF. The CDR3 nucleotides are TGTGCCAGCAGCTTTTCGGGAGGCAATCAGCCCCAGCATTTT. Variable domain in full (rest from reference TRBV7-2 and TRBJ1-5): GAGVSQSPSNKVTEKGKDVELRCDPISGHTALYWYRQSLGQGLEFLIYFQGNSAPDKSGLPSDRFSAERTGGSVSTLTIQRTQQEDSAVYLCASSFSGGNQPQHFGDGTRLSIL.

The chain is built from TRBV5-8 and TRBJ1-1, with D maybe TRBD1 (6 bases). The CDR3 sequence is 13 residues long. Germline V gives CDR1 SGHTS, CDR2 YDEGEE. Trimming took off 2 bases at V and 4 bases at J, with 9 bases between the two ends. CDR3 DNA: TGTGCCAGCAGCTTAGGGGGGGGCACTGAAGCTTTCTTT. This codes for CASSLGGGTEAFF.

CDR3 in amino acids: CASGRQGSPLHF. The CDR3 DNA sequence: TGTGCCAGCGGAAGACAGGGTTCACCCCTCCACTTT. The rearrangement uses TRBV7-2 and TRBJ1-6; the match to TRBD1 covers 7 bases. V lost 8 bases and J lost 9; bases outside the gene matches: 4. The germline CDR1 and CDR2 sequences are SGHTA and FQGNSA. The CDR3 is 12 residues long.

The rearrangement joins TRBV20-1 to TRBJ2-7, with 7 nucleotides matching TRBD1. The germline gives CDR1 DFQATT, CDR2 SNEGSKA (reference sequence). With V trimmed by 3 bases and J by 6 bases, 5 bases remained unmatched. The CDR3 is made up of 12 amino acids. In DNA form, the CDR3 reads TGCAGTGCTAGTCATACAGGGGCCGAGCAGTACTTC. Translated: CSASHTGAEQYF.